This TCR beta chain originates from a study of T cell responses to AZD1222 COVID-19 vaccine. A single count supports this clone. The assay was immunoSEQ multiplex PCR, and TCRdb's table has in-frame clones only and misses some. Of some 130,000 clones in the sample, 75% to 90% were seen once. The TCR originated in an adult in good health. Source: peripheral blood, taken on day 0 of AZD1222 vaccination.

Here the CDR3 reads CASSLFAHTDTQYF. CDR3 nucleotide sequence: TGTGCCAGCAGTTTATTTGCACACACAGATACGCAGTATTTT. The J gene is TRBJ2-3, the V gene TRBV27; D not certain. The CDR3 totals 14 residues. Germline assignment: CDR1 MNHEY and CDR2 SMNVEV (reference sequence). Trimming stripped 1 base from V and 2 bases from J, with 7 bases between.